This record concerns one TCR beta chain sequence. Its antigen remains unknown. Clones were read by immunoSEQ multiplex PCR, and TCRdb kept only the in-frame ones, dropping some. The data contain tens of thousands of clones, roughly 85% of them singletons. The sample originates from a study of T cell responses to AZD1222 COVID-19 vaccine. Study-wide results and limits: Donors were largely white British and mainly female; clonal diversity was possibly underestimated.

V shed 3 bases and J shed 0 bases, with 8 bases lying between them. The CDR3 spans 15 residues. CDR1 MDHEN and CDR2 SYDVKM come from the germline V gene. V gene TRBV28 combines with J gene TRBJ1-4; D is possibly TRBD1 (6 bases). The sequencing here drew on peripheral blood, taken 28 days after the second AZD1222 dose. The TCR sequence derives from an adult who received the AZD1222 COVID-19 vaccine. Here the CDR3 DNA reads TGTGCCAGCAGTTTGGGGGCAGCAACTAATGAAAAACTGTTTTTT. It translates to CASSLGAATNEKLFF. Looking up the rest from reference TRBV28 and TRBJ1-4 gives the full variable domain: DVKVTQSSRYLVKRTGEKVFLECVQDMDHENMFWYRQDPGLGLRLIYFSYDVKMKEKGDIPEGYSVSREKKERFSLILESASTNQTSMYLCASSLGAATNEKLFFGSGTQLSVL.